The sequence of this T cell receptor (beta chain) was determined in a study of blood T cell repertoires in COVID-19. Across the study: From the United States, Italy and Spain came samples of acute and convalescent COVID-19. T cells, B-cell-depleted T cells, or PBMCs supplied cDNA or gDNA.

Here immunoSEQ multiplex PCR was the method, and the copy in TCRdb shows in-frame clones only, minus some. The sample records roughly 300,000 clones, roughly 90% being singletons. Each recovered donor of Cohort 3 presented with two negative PCRs, clearance, or symptom resolution. The TCR originated in a woman younger than 45 who had recovered from COVID-19. Sequences were obtained from PBMCs or T cells enriched from blood (not recorded which).

Here the CDR3 DNA reads TGTGCCAGCAGTCCCGGGACAGGGGCCGGGGCCAACGTCCTGACTTTC. This gives the protein CASSPGTGAGANVLTF. This chain joins TRBV28 and TRBJ2-6, with 10 bases lining up with TRBD1. Germline CDR1 reads MDHEN; CDR2 reads SYDVKM. The CDR3 covers 16 residues. The J segment lost 4 bases and the V segment lost 5 bases, leaving 5 bases of the junction unmatched.